This TCR beta chain was identified in a study of OX40 agonist ivuxolimab in advanced cancers. The wider study: Participants, 75% to 90% male, averaged approximately 65 years of age, ranging from about 20 to 80.

On this clone itself: What it recognizes is unknown.

The method was immunoSEQ multiplex PCR; TCRdb's version includes in-frame clones alone and lacks a portion of them. This sample has around 70,000 clones, with 85% found just once. Study-wide findings and caveats: Individuals who were partial responders at 0.1-3.0 mg/kg had clonal expansion that ranked among the lowest. In CD8+ T cells, expanded clones were on average more numerous than in CD4+.

CDR1 and CDR2 (germline): MGHRA, YSYEKL. The CDR3 has 16 amino acids. Between the trimmed V and J ends, which lost 0 bases and 7 bases, there was a span of 16 bases. At cycle 4 day 1, cycle 7 day 1, and baseline, blood was sampled. This specimen was CD4+ or CD8+ T cells sorted from blood, taken in a trial of the OX40 agonist ivuxolimab. This sequence originates from an adult with an advanced solid tumor such as melanoma, head and neck, liver or kidney cancer. V is TRBV4-1 and J is TRBJ2-1, with D perhaps matching TRBD1 (5 bases). The CDR3 sequence is CASSQEWGGHPNEQFF. The CDR3 nucleotides read TGCGCCAGCAGCCAAGAATGGGGCGGACATCCAAATGAGCAGTTCTTC.